The present entry profiles one T cell receptor beta chain with its context. The table came from immunoSEQ multiplex PCR; TCRdb's copy has only in-frame clones and leaves some out. The profile shows about 57,000 clones, approximately 92% of them singletons. The record originates from a study of technical replicates of blood from a handful of donors. The CDR3 runs 13 residues. Trimming cost V 0 bases and J 5 bases, with 7 bases left between them. Germline-derived CDR1 and CDR2 are SGHTA and FQGTGA. Sequenced material: PBMCs. This TCR derives from a human donor in good health. Some clones in this sample may be carry-over from other donors' samples. The chain links TRBV7-3 to TRBJ1-1; D gene ambiguous. The CDR3 sequence: CASSLTIRTEAFF. The DNA of the CDR3 is TGTGCCAGCAGCTTAACGATTCGGACTGAAGCTTTCTTT.